One sample yielded the 8 T cell receptor beta chains listed below, sequenced in a study of cytomegalovirus exposure and HLA in healthy donors. Primers included in the PCR were 60 Vbeta and 13 Jbeta primers. Repertoires were generated with immunoSEQ multiplex PCR, while TCRdb's copy carries only in-frame clones and drops some. In the table there are over 150,000 clones, 79% of which are singletons. The source material was PBMCs. Receptor source: a woman in her late teens or twenties in good health and CMV-seronegative.

This clone has only one observation. The chain carries TRBV7-8 and TRBJ2-1; 7 bases map to TRBD1. This CDR3 has 15 amino acids. Losses at the gene ends were 3 bases for V and 5 bases for J; bases not matched to a gene: 7. Germline-derived CDR1 and CDR2 are SGHVS and FQNEAQ. CDR3 amino acids: CASSFPAGQDNEQFF. In DNA form, the CDR3 reads TGTGCCAGCAGCTTTCCCGCCGGACAGGACAATGAGCAGTTCTTC.

V is TRBV9 and J is TRBJ2-7; D possibly corresponds to TRBD2 (5 bases). This CDR3 has 15 amino acids. Germline V CDR1 and CDR2: SGDLS, YYNGEE. V was pared by 4 bases and J by 2 bases, with 16 bases between. The CDR3 DNA follows: TGTGCCAGCAGCTTCGGGATGGACTCCACCTACGAGCAGTACTTC. Translated: CASSFGMDSTYEQYF. The full variable domain, with the rest looked up from reference TRBV9 and TRBJ2-7, is DSGVTQTPKHLITATGQRVTLRCSPRSGDLSVYWYQQSLDQGLQFLIQYYNGEERAKGNILERFSAQQFPDLHSELNLSSLELGDSALYFCASSFGMDSTYEQYFGPGTRLTVT.

This clone was recorded a few times. The V and J genes are TRBV27 and TRBJ1-2; TRBD1 agrees at 7 bases. The CDR3 covers 12 residues. V trimming: 5 bases; J trimming: 14 bases; junction bases outside the gene matches: 11. In germline, CDR1 is MNHEY, CDR2 SMNVEV (reference sequence). The CDR3 sequence is CASSGQDGAATF. The DNA of the CDR3 is TGTGCCAGCAGTGGACAGGACGGGGCTGCAACCTTC.

The gene calls are TRBV25-1 and TRBJ1-1; TRBD1 matches at 8 bases. The CDR3 is 14 residues long. With 4 bases clipped from V and 7 bases from J, the junction kept 8 bases outside the gene matches. The V gene's germline CDR1 is MGHDK and CDR2 SYGVNS. The CDR3 reads CASSVRGTGLEAFF. DNA for the CDR3: TGTGCCAGCAGTGTTCGAGGGACAGGCCTTGAAGCTTTCTTT.

The chain recombines TRBV20-1 with TRBJ1-2; unclear D gene. This CDR3 region has 11 residues. Between the trimmed V and J ends, which lost 4 bases and 4 bases, there was a span of 7 bases. Germline lookup yields CDR1 DFQATT and CDR2 SNEGSKA (reference sequence). CDR3 bases: TGCAGTGCTACGTTCGTCTATGGCTACACCTTC. This translates into CSATFVYGYTF.

This clone was counted only a few times. V usage is TRBV5-6 and J usage is TRBJ2-7, with 9 bases that match TRBD1. CDR1 and CDR2 (germline): SGHDT, YYEEEE. The CDR3 consists of 15 residues. J was trimmed by 6 bases and V by 4 bases; bases with no gene match: 11. The CDR3 bases are TGTGCCAGCAGCCGGACAGGGGAGAACGTTGGCGAGCAGTACTTC. Translating it yields CASSRTGENVGEQYF.

This chain uses TRBV7-6 with TRBJ2-3; D uncertain. The CDR3 length is 14 residues. V lost 5 bases, J lost 0 bases, and 9 bases lay in between. Germline CDR1 is SGHVS and CDR2 is FNYEAQ. The CDR3 loop is CASSPRRSTDTQYF. CDR3 DNA sequence: TGTGCCAGCAGCCCCCGCCGGAGCACAGATACGCAGTATTTT.

This chain joins TRBV5-1 and TRBJ2-7; D might be TRBD1 (6 bases). Trimming cost V 0 bases and J 5 bases, with 12 bases left between them. Germline CDR1 SGHRS, CDR2 YFSETQ. CDR3 size: 14 residues. The CDR3 is CASSLESGADEQYF. In DNA form, the CDR3 reads TGCGCCAGCAGCTTGGAGTCAGGGGCTGACGAGCAGTACTTC.